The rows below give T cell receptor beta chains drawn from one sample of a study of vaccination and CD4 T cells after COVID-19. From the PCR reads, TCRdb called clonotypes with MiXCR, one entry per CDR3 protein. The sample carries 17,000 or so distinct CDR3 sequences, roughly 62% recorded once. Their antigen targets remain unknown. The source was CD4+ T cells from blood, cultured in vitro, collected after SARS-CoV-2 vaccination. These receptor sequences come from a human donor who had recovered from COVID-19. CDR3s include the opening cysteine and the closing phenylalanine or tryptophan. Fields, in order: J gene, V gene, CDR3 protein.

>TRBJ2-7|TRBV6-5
CASSYSGGNSYEQYF
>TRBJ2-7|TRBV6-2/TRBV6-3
CASSPPRLVQYF
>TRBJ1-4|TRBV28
CASSLPQGTNEKLFF
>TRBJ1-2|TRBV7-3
CASSPDRNFGYTF
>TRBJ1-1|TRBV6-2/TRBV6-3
CASSSSRTGWTEAFF
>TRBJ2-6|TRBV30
CAWSGQGGTGANVLTF
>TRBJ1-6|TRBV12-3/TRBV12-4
CASSQHPSPLHF
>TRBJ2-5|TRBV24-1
CATSPGLAGGRETQYF
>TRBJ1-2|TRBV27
CASRFVWGQDGYTF
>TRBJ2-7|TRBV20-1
CSAITDRSSYEQYF
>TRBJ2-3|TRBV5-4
CASSLGGPFTDTQYF
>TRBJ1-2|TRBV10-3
CAISEPTGGDGYTF
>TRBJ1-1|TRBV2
CASSEGRNTEAFF
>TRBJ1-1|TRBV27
CASRLDGRHTEAFF
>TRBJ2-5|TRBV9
CASSVSVLAGGETQYF
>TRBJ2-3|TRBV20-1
CSAISGAGTDTQYF
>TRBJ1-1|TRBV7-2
CASSLLRGTEAFF
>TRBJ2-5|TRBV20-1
CSAPSGSRETQYF
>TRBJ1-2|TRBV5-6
CASSFREVRGYTF
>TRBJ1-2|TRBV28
CASSGRIEGSYGYTF
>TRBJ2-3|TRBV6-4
CASSRDRAPDTQYF
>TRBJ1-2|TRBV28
CASSSGRLRLHGYTF
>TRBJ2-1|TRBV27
CASSSPKTPSGRMWNEQFF
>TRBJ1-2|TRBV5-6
CASSLRTALGGYTF
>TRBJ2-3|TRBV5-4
CASSLGLAQDTQYF
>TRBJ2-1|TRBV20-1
CSARVAGRYPGEQFF
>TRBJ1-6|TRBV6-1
CASSERPRTYNSPLHF
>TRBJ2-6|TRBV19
CASSLSSGANVLTF
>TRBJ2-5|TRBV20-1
CSADGTSVGDGETQYF
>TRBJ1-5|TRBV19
CASTTWRVGNQPQHF
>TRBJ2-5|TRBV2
CASSDERKPDQTQYF
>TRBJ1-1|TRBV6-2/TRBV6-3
CASSYHTGVMNTEAFF
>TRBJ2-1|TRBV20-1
CSARGGTVLNEQFF
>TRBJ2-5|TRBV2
CATQLPGTARETQYF
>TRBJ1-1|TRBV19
CASRSLRDTSMNTEAFF
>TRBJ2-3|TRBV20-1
CSARGGQTQYF
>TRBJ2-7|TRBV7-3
CASSPGWGGEQYF
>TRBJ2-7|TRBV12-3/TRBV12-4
CASSPRTTYEQYF
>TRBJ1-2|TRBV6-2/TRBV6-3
CASSYQISGDYGYTF
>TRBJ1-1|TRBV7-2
CASNDSGGTEAFF
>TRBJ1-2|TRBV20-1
CSVKTGTGIYYGYTF
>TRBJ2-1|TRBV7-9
CASSARLAGGGQFF
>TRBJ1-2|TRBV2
CASSPLAATFYGYTF
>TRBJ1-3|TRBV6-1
CASSKDGTGPSGNTIYF
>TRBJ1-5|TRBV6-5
CASSYSPFWPQHF
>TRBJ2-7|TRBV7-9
CASSPRTQLGEQYF
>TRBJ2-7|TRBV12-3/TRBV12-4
CASSSGGREQYF
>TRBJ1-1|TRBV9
CASSVTRNTEAFF
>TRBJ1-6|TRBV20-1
CSARGSALSYNSPLHF
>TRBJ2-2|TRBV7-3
CASSLGLAGGTGELFF
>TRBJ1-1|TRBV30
CAWSPRGRLGTEAFF
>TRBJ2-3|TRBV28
CASSFQVTDTQYF
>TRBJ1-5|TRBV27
CASSLSWTRVSNQPQHF
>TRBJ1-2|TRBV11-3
CASSTDKGGYTF
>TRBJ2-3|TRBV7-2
CASTPTSGNTDTQYF
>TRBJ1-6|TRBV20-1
CSAREGQLWNSPLHF
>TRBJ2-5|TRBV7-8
CASSRGLAGGQETQYF
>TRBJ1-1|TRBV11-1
CASSSPRGAGTEAFF
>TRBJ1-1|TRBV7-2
CASSPTGRVGTEAFF
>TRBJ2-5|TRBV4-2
CASSQATFSGIETQYF